The 23 T cell receptor beta chains reported below all come from one sample, sequenced in a study of T cells in localized non-small cell lung cancer. The assay was immunoSEQ multiplex PCR, and TCRdb's table has in-frame clones only and misses some. This sample has 70,000 to 95,000 clones, with roughly 93% found just once. Sequences were derived from PBMCs, sampled before any cancer treatment. All receptors derive from a woman aged 40 to 75 with stage II squamous cell lung carcinoma.

A single count supports this clone. V and J are TRBV6-1 and TRBJ2-7; 8 bases line up with TRBD1. After removal of 3 bases from V and 6 bases from J, the junction contained 10 bases not matched to a gene. The CDR3 has 15 amino acids. Germline CDR1 MNHNS, CDR2 SASEGT. The CDR3 reads CASSDWNRGLGEQYF. The CDR3 DNA sequence: TGTGCCAGCAGTGATTGGAACAGGGGGTTAGGCGAGCAGTACTTC.

The chain joins TRBV18 to TRBJ1-2; D might be TRBD1 (6 bases). Germline V lookup: CDR1 KGHSH, CDR2 LQKENI. The CDR3 contains 15 residues. The V end lost 1 base, the J end lost 10 bases, and 19 bases lay between the germline ends. As DNA, the CDR3 is TGTGCCAGCTCACCACGGGCTGGGGGCCCTACTGCCTACACCTTC. Translated: CASSPRAGGPTAYTF.

This rearrangement joins TRBV7-2 to TRBJ2-2; 9 nucleotides align to TRBD2. This CDR3 spans 14 amino acids. Germline CDR1 reads SGHTA; CDR2 reads FQGNSA. The V and J ends lost 2 bases and 5 bases, in that order; junction bases with no gene match: 0. CDR3 nucleotides: TGTGCCAGCAGCTTACTAGCGGGGACCGGGGAGCTGTTTTTT. It encodes CASSLLAGTGELFF. Full variable domain (rest looked up from reference TRBV7-2 and TRBJ2-2): GAGVSQSPSNKVTEKGKDVELRCDPISGHTALYWYRQSLGQGLEFLIYFQGNSAPDKSGLPSDRFSAERTGGSVSTLTIQRTQQEDSAVYLCASSLLAGTGELFFGEGSRLTVL.

V and J are TRBV5-1 and TRBJ2-7, with a tentative D call TRBD2 (5 bases). Germline V gene data show CDR1 as SGHRS and CDR2 as YFSETQ. The V end was cut by 5 bases, the J end by 6 bases, with 9 bases between. The CDR3 length is 11 residues. The CDR3 loop is CASRRGSEQYF. The CDR3 bases are TGCGCCAGCAGACGAGGGTCCGAGCAGTACTTC.

This chain connects TRBV18 to TRBJ2-5; D call uncertain. The germline CDR1 and CDR2 sequences are KGHSH and LQKENI. The CDR3 covers 16 residues. Trimming left V 0 bases short and J 4 bases short, with 15 bases between. CDR3 amino acids: CASSPPGDPRSETQYF. In DNA form, the CDR3 reads TGTGCCAGCTCACCACCGGGCGACCCACGTTCAGAGACCCAGTACTTC.

This clone showed up just once. The chain employs TRBV30 and TRBJ2-7, with 7 bases fitting TRBD1. CDR1 is GTSNPN and CDR2 is SVGIG in the germline V gene (reference sequence). V gave up 4 bases and J gave up 0 bases; unmatched junction bases: 9. The length of the CDR3 is 15 residues. The CDR3 loop reads CAWMPGTVSSYEQYF. The CDR3 bases are TGTGCCTGGATGCCCGGGACAGTTAGCTCCTACGAGCAGTACTTC.

This chain uses TRBV28 with TRBJ1-4, with D tentatively TRBD1 (6 bases). Per germline, CDR1 MDHEN and CDR2 SYDVKM. The CDR3 is 17 residues long. With 4 bases removed from V and 5 bases from J, the gap between germline ends came to 20 bases. The CDR3 here is CASSYPPGAAVNEKLFF. The CDR3 region has the DNA TGTGCCAGCAGTTACCCCCCGGGGGCAGCTGTCAATGAAAAACTGTTTTTT.

V gene TRBV5-6 combines with J gene TRBJ1-1; possible D gene TRBD1, 6 bases. The CDR3 length is 14 residues. CDR1 is SGHDT, CDR2 YYEEEE, per germline. Trimming took 5 bases from V and 0 from J, leaving 11 bases between them. The chain's CDR3 is CASRGGGLNTEAFF. The CDR3 DNA follows: TGTGCCAGCAGGGGAGGGGGATTGAACACTGAAGCTTTCTTT.

The V call is TRBV14, the J call TRBJ1-2, with D unclear. With 2 bases removed from V and 8 bases from J, the gap between germline ends came to 27 bases. The CDR3 covers 18 residues. Germline lookup yields CDR1 SGHDN and CDR2 FVKESK. In DNA, the CDR3 is TGTGCCAGCAGCCAACTCCCACCCTCTTTATCTGCGGGTTTGGGCTACACCTTC. Residues: CASSQLPPSLSAGLGYTF.

This chain uses TRBV18 with TRBJ2-6; a possible D gene is TRBD2 (5 bases). V was trimmed by 1 base and J by 10 bases, leaving 17 bases between them. The CDR3 sequence is 16 residues long. Per the germline V gene, CDR1 is KGHSH and CDR2 is LQKENI. CDR3 residues: CASSPLRAPYENVLTF. As DNA, the CDR3 is TGTGCCAGCTCACCACTGCGGGCCCCCTACGAAAACGTCCTGACTTTC.

This chain uses TRBV19 with TRBJ1-5, with D tentatively TRBD1 (5 bases). The CDR3 covers 14 residues. Trimming took 7 bases from V and 5 from J, leaving 15 bases between them. Germline V gene lookup returns CDR1 LNHDA and CDR2 SQIVND (reference sequence). CDR3 residues: CASTVGQVDQPQHF. DNA for the CDR3: TGTGCCAGTACGGTTGGACAAGTCGATCAGCCCCAGCATTTT.

This chain links TRBV27 with TRBJ2-7; 14 positions match TRBD2. The CDR3 sequence is 15 residues long. Germline lookup yields CDR1 MNHEY and CDR2 SMNVEV (reference sequence). V dropped 3 bases and J dropped 6; count of bases not matched to a gene: 4. Here the CDR3 DNA reads TGTGCCAGCAGTTTGGGGACTAGCGGGAGAGGCGAGCAGTACTTC. Amino acid sequence: CASSLGTSGRGEQYF.

This chain joins TRBV6-4 and TRBJ1-1; D is undetermined. Trimming shortened V by 4 bases and J by 5 bases, and 14 bases separated the two germline ends. The CDR3 has 14 residues. Germline V CDR1 and CDR2: MRHNA, SNTAGT. CDR3 sequence: CASSAAVGGTEAFF. As DNA, the CDR3 is TGTGCCAGCAGTGCAGCCGTGGGAGGGACTGAAGCTTTCTTT.

The CDR3 spells CASSAPDRQNTEAFF. CDR3 nucleotide sequence: TGTGCCAGCAGTGCCCCGGACAGGCAGAACACTGAAGCTTTCTTT. This chain connects TRBV6-1 to TRBJ1-1, with 7 bases aligning to TRBD1. Germline V gives CDR1 MNHNS, CDR2 SASEGT. The CDR3 consists of 15 residues. Germline trimming cut 4 bases from V and 1 base from J; bases unmatched to any gene: 6.

The V call is TRBV19, the J call TRBJ2-3, with 14 bases aligning to TRBD2. Losses at the gene ends were 4 bases for V and 6 bases for J; bases not matched to a gene: 6. The CDR3 covers 16 residues. Germline-derived CDR1 and CDR2 are LNHDA and SQIVND (reference sequence). CDR3 nucleotide sequence: TGTGCCAGTAGTAACCGACTAGCGGGAGGGTCGGATACGCAGTATTTT. Amino acids: CASSNRLAGGSDTQYF.

This clone came up a few times. The chain joins TRBV21-1 to TRBJ1-3. TRBV21-1 is deemed a pseudogene. This CDR3 contains 17 residues. CDR3 in DNA: TGTGCCAGCTGGGGACTTCGACCTCTCACGTCTGGAAACACCATATATTTT. The encoded protein is CASWGLRPLTSGNTIYF.

This chain uses TRBV7-9 with TRBJ2-2; unclear D gene. The CDR3 consists of 14 residues. Deletions cut 3 bases from V and 1 base from J, with 6 bases between. Germline CDR1 and CDR2: SEHNR and FQNEAQ (reference sequence). Here the CDR3 reads CASSLPVNTGELFF. Here the CDR3 DNA reads TGTGCCAGCAGCTTGCCCGTGAACACCGGGGAGCTGTTTTTT.

This clone came up once. The CDR3 region has the DNA TGTGCCAGCAGCTTGTCAGGGTCGGATTCACCCCTCCACTTT. Residues: CASSLSGSDSPLHF. V and J are TRBV5-4 and TRBJ1-6; maybe TRBD1 (5 bases). The CDR3 extends over 14 amino acids. Germline CDR1 reads SGHNT; CDR2 reads YYREEE (reference sequence). Trimming removed 1 base at V and 8 bases at J, with 10 bases between.

This rearrangement joins TRBV9 to TRBJ2-2, with no clear D. Per germline, CDR1 SGDLS and CDR2 YYNGEE. With 0 bases removed from V and 7 bases from J, the gap between germline ends came to 16 bases. This CDR3 has 16 residues. CDR3 amino acids: CASSVGPREISGELFF. The CDR3, as DNA: TGTGCCAGCAGCGTAGGGCCCCGAGAAATCAGCGGGGAGCTGTTTTTT.

V gene TRBV5-1 combines with J gene TRBJ1-1, with a tentative D call TRBD1 (5 bases). V shed 0 bases and J shed 1 base, with 10 bases lying between them. CDR1 and CDR2 (germline): SGHRS, YFSETQ. The CDR3 runs to 15 residues. The CDR3 sequence: CASSLEGTGNTEAFF. The CDR3 region has the DNA TGCGCCAGCAGCTTGGAGGGGACGGGGAACACTGAAGCTTTCTTT.

This chain joins TRBV13 and TRBJ2-1; no reliable D call. Per the germline V gene, CDR1 is PRHDT and CDR2 is FYEKMQ (reference sequence). This CDR3 is built from 14 residues. V lost 1 base and J 6 bases, leaving 10 bases between the germline ends. The CDR3 nucleotides read TGTGCCAGCAGCTTAGTTAGGAGTACCAATGAGCAGTTCTTC. Its protein product is CASSLVRSTNEQFF.

This chain connects TRBV9 to TRBJ2-2; D gene ambiguous. Between the trimmed V and J ends, which lost 0 bases and 8 bases, there was a span of 14 bases. The CDR3 totals 15 residues. Germline loops: CDR1 SGDLS, CDR2 YYNGEE. The CDR3 loop is CASSVDSPGVGELFF. The CDR3 region has the DNA TGTGCCAGCAGCGTAGATAGCCCCGGTGTAGGGGAGCTGTTTTTT. Drawing the rest from reference TRBV9 and TRBJ2-2, the complete variable domain is DSGVTQTPKHLITATGQRVTLRCSPRSGDLSVYWYQQSLDQGLQFLIQYYNGEERAKGNILERFSAQQFPDLHSELNLSSLELGDSALYFCASSVDSPGVGELFFGEGSRLTVL.

Only a few counts were recorded for this clone. Other DNA sequences in the sample encode the same CDR3. The chain links TRBV20-1 to TRBJ1-2; 7 bases match TRBD1. Germline-derived CDR1 and CDR2 are DFQATT and SNEGSKA (reference sequence). Unmatched junction bases numbered 6, after V lost 6 bases and J lost 8 bases. The CDR3 spans 11 residues. The CDR3: CSARDSRGYTF. In DNA, the CDR3 is TGCAGTGCGAGGGACAGTCGAGGCTACACCTTC.